A selection of T cell receptor beta chains follows, all from one sample in a study of regulatory T cells in long-lasting Graves disease. MiXCR, applied by TCRdb to the multiplex PCR reads, yields one record per CDR3 protein. The sample holds roughly 500,000 distinct CDR3 sequences, approximately 12% seen once. This sample also belongs to another study, concerning T cells in Graves' hyperthyroidism and ophthalmopathy.

The input for sequencing was peripheral blood mononuclear cells (PBMCs), taken at new diagnosis, from a patient treated with antithyroid drugs. Receptors were obtained from a woman in her 30s with Graves disease. Each CDR3 is given with its conserved first and last residue. The order of the fields is J gene, V gene, clone size, D gene, CDR3 protein, CDR3 DNA. D genes are given only for firm matches. Expanded clones get a size class; other rows say once, few or many, or leave the size out.

TRBJ2-1,TRBV11-1,many,TRBD2,CASSHGPGLALYNEQFF,TGTGCCAGCAGCCACGGACCGGGACTAGCTCTCTACAATGAGCAGTTCTTC
TRBJ1-2,TRBV9,NA,NA,CASSVPGNYGYTF,TGTGCCAGCAGCGTACCGGGGAACTATGGCTACACCTTC
TRBJ2-3,TRBV19,NA,NA,CASSIGSRWRTQYF,TGTGCCAGTAGTATAGGGTCAAGGTGGAGAACGCAGTATTTT
TRBJ2-1,TRBV27,many,TRBD2,CASSQRLAGIYNEQFF,TGTGCCAGCAGTCAACGACTAGCGGGGATTTACAATGAGCAGTTCTTC
TRBJ1-1,TRBV7-2,few,NA,CASGRGHMNTEAFF,TGTGCCAGCGGCCGGGGACATATGAACACTGAAGCTTTCTTT
TRBJ1-1,TRBV6-1,NA,NA,CASRRGNMNTEAFF,TGTGCCAGCAGAAGGGGTAACATGAACACTGAAGCTTTCTTT
TRBJ2-5,TRBV10-1,many,TRBD2,CASSESGTSGETQYF,TGCGCCAGCAGTGAGTCGGGGACTAGCGGAGAGACCCAGTACTTC
TRBJ2-7,TRBV12-3/TRBV12-4,many,TRBD1,CASSLARGSEQYF,TGTGCCAGCAGTTTGGCCAGGGGGAGCGAGCAGTACTTC
TRBJ2-3,TRBV30,once,NA,CDWSWRASTQYF,TGTGACTGGAGTTGGAGGGCGAGTACGCAGTATTTT
TRBJ2-5,TRBV19,many,NA,CASSAEWETQYF,TGTGCCAGTAGTGCCGAGTGGGAGACCCAGTACTTC
TRBJ2-2,TRBV3-1,many,NA,CASSVPIPGRTIYTGELFF,TGTGCCAGCAGCGTACCGATCCCGGGTCGGACTATCTACACCGGGGAGCTGTTTTTT
TRBJ2-5,TRBV25-1,NA,NA,CASSEFGGGRETQYF,TGTGCCAGCAGTGAATTTGGGGGCGGAAGGGAGACCCAGTACTTC
TRBJ1-5,TRBV7-9,few,NA,CASSSEGGGQPQHF,TGTGCCAGCAGCTCCGAAGGGGGGGGTCAGCCCCAGCATTTT
TRBJ2-5,TRBV2,many,NA,CASMRTPKYNQYF,TGTGCCAGCATGCGGACACCCAAGTATAACCAGTACTTC
TRBJ2-5,TRBV19,NA,TRBD1,CASSTGTGVLQETQYF,TGTGCCAGTAGTACCGGGACAGGGGTTCTCCAAGAGACCCAGTACTTC
TRBJ1-5,TRBV29-1,many,TRBD1,CSVRTGDQPQHF,TGCAGCGTGAGGACAGGGGATCAGCCCCAGCATTTT
TRBJ1-3,TRBV12-3/TRBV12-4,NA,NA,CASSPDTTLGNTIYF,TGTGCCAGCAGTCCGGACACGACTTTAGGAAACACCATATATTTT
TRBJ2-2,TRBV19,few,NA,CASTTRSDTGELFF,TGTGCCAGTACCACCCGTTCCGACACCGGGGAGCTGTTTTTT
TRBJ2-1,TRBV7-2,many,NA,CASSSAGGEQFF,TGTGCCAGCAGCTCTGCTGGGGGTGAGCAGTTCTTC
TRBJ1-4,TRBV2,NA,TRBD1,CASSDVGTGEEKLFF,TGTGCCAGCAGTGATGTTGGGACAGGAGAGGAAAAACTGTTTTTT
TRBJ2-1,TRBV7-2,many,TRBD1,CASSFTGVWDNEQFF,TGTGCCAGCAGCTTTACAGGGGTTTGGGACAATGAGCAGTTCTTC
TRBJ1-1,TRBV11-3,NA,TRBD1,CASSPGTGRGDRAFF,TGTGCCAGCAGCCCGGGGACAGGAAGGGGAGATAGAGCTTTCTTT
TRBJ1-1,TRBV7-9,many,TRBD1,CASSLLGQVNTEAFF,TGTGCCAGCAGCTTACTAGGACAGGTGAACACTGAAGCTTTCTTT
TRBJ1-1,TRBV28,few,NA,CASTIHRTEAFF,TGTGCCAGCACCATACACCGCACTGAAGCTTTCTTT
TRBJ2-7,TRBV6-1,few,TRBD2,CASGGLAGDPYEQYF,TGTGCCAGCGGGGGACTAGCGGGAGACCCTTACGAGCAGTACTTC
TRBJ2-4,TRBV19,many,NA,CASSMGMGTLAKNIQYF,TGTGCCAGTAGTATGGGGATGGGAACCCTGGCCAAAAACATTCAGTACTTC
TRBJ1-2,TRBV7-3,NA,NA,CASSQLQGDGYTF,TGTGCCAGCAGCCAACTCCAGGGAGATGGCTACACCTTC
TRBJ2-6,TRBV25-1,few,NA,CASSVSGNSGANVLTF,TGTGCCAGCAGTGTTTCCGGAAACTCTGGGGCCAACGTCCTGACTTTC
TRBJ2-7,TRBV9,many,NA,CASSVEERPSGSYF,TGTGCCAGCAGCGTAGAGGAGCGCCCCTCGGGGTCGTACTTC
TRBJ2-3,TRBV29-1,many,NA,CSVGRDSTDTQYF,TGCAGCGTTGGACGGGACAGCACAGATACGCAGTATTTT
TRBJ2-1,TRBV20-1,many,NA,CSAIPGDTTYNEQFF,TGCAGTGCGATCCCGGGGGATACAACCTACAATGAGCAGTTCTTC
TRBJ1-3,TRBV25-1,NA,NA,CASIEDRSGNTIYF,TGTGCCAGCATTGAGGACCGCTCTGGAAACACCATATATTTT
TRBJ2-6,TRBV4-1,few,NA,CASSQGLRGPSGANVLTF,TGCGCCAGCAGCCAAGGTCTCAGGGGCCCGTCTGGGGCCAACGTCCTGACTTTC
TRBJ1-3,TRBV11-2,many,TRBD1,CASSHTTGPGNTIYF,TGTGCCAGCAGCCACACGACAGGGCCTGGAAACACCATATATTTT
TRBJ1-2,TRBV29-1,few,NA,CSVESLGGPDNYGYTF,TGCAGCGTTGAATCCCTTGGGGGGCCCGACAACTATGGCTACACCTTC
TRBJ1-4,TRBV29-1,NA,NA,CSVRLTNEKLFF,TGCAGCGTCCGGCTGACTAATGAAAAACTGTTTTTT
TRBJ2-7,TRBV2,few,NA,CASRDELVSYEQYF,TGTGCCAGCAGGGACGAACTAGTGAGCTACGAGCAGTACTTC
TRBJ2-5,TRBV19,many,TRBD1,CASGSPGGKGAWETQYF,TGTGCCAGTGGGTCACCAGGTGGGAAGGGGGCATGGGAGACCCAGTACTTC
TRBJ1-2,TRBV27,many,NA,CASSLTPPQDLNYGYTF,TGTGCCAGCAGTTTAACCCCCCCCCAGGATCTGAACTATGGCTACACCTTC
TRBJ1-1,TRBV20-1,many,NA,CSAIPPGVDTEAFF,TGCAGTGCCATACCCCCGGGGGTCGACACTGAAGCTTTCTTT
TRBJ2-2,TRBV7-7,once,TRBD1,CASSLAGGTSPGELFF,TGTGCTAGCAGCTTAGCAGGGGGCACCTCCCCCGGGGAGCTGTTTTTT
TRBJ2-7,TRBV6-2/TRBV6-3,few,TRBD2,CASSWASGRTDEQYF,TGTGCCAGCAGTTGGGCTAGCGGGAGGACCGACGAGCAGTACTTC
TRBJ2-7,TRBV6-5,many,NA,CASSYGSLGRPSYEQYF,TGTGCCAGCAGTTACGGATCTTTGGGCAGGCCCTCCTACGAGCAGTACTTC
TRBJ1-2,TRBV18,many,TRBD1,CASSSRDRVYGYTF,TGTGCCAGCTCATCCCGGGACAGGGTCTATGGCTACACCTTC